This T cell receptor beta chain was observed in a study of vaccination and CD4 T cells after COVID-19 (dated 2022 in TCRdb). Concerning the study at large: Every convalescent patient had a positive nasal swab PCR test for SARS-CoV-2, with mild disease in 8 to 10 patients and severe disease in one. Overlapping spike peptide pools from SARS-CoV-2 and from the common cold coronaviruses HCoV-NL63, HCoV-OC43 and HCoV-229E were used as culture stimuli. Participants got two doses of the Pfizer-BioNTech BNT162b2 vaccine (n=8) or two doses of the Moderna mRNA-1273 vaccine (n=2). In approximately eleven COVID-19 convalescent patients and 4 infection-naive healthy vaccine recipients, the spike-specific CD4+ TCR repertoire before mRNA vaccination was compared with the repertoire after mRNA vaccination. In control cultures, a CEFX viral epitope pool was used as positive control, an HIV-1 Nef peptide pool was used as negative control, or no peptide was added. Post-vaccine blood samples were obtained a median of approximately 70 days after the second vaccine dose, with a range of 14 to 241 days. The convalescent cohort included six males and four females, with two Hispanic individuals, seven Caucasians, two Asians and one multiracial person. Post-COVID blood samples from convalescent patients were collected a median of approximately 93 days after diagnosis, with a range of 35 to 161 days. Study-level results and caveats: The median count of SARS-CoV-2-reactive clonotypes went up from approximately 20 after infection to a few dozen after vaccination, although the change was not significant. The study included relatively few convalescent patients and did not analyze early timepoints after natural infection. In convalescent patients, a median approximately 86% of post-vaccine SARS-CoV-2-reactive clones were detected only after vaccination, and vaccine-specific priming was suggested by this finding. Of the vaccine-specific clones in convalescent patients, 304 of 307, or nearly all, reacted only to SARS-CoV-2 spike and did not cross-react with common cold coronaviruses.

In its sample, this clonotype was seen a few times. Its antigen is unknown. It has no much larger one-base neighbor in the sample; base qualities were not kept. What the treatment or condition label conveys for this sample: roughly ten-day PBMC culture with coronavirus spike peptide pools or control peptides (ViraFEST assay). The ViraFEST assay, used in the study, expanded antigen-specific T cells with peptide pools and then identified the expanded clonotypes through TCR sequencing. The positive SARS-CoV-2 PCR tests of the convalescent patients were dated from March to December 2020, before the Alpha, Beta and Delta variants emerged in the United States. Each well held roughly 2 million PBMCs cultured in IMDM containing roughly 5% human AB serum and 9 to 10 IU/ml IL-2, with 8.5 to 10 ug/ml peptide pools added. Half of the culture medium was replaced with fresh IL-2-containing medium on days 3 and 7. Once the cells had been in culture for ten to eleven days, the EasySep CD4+ T cell isolation kit was used to isolate CD4+ T cells by negative selection. Ficoll-Paque Plus gradient centrifugation was used to isolate PBMCs from whole blood, and the isolated PBMCs were then either used fresh or cryopreserved at -140C. Each culture condition was generally run in triplicate wells.

Per the germline V gene (reference sequence), DFQATT is the CDR1 and SNEGSKA is the CDR2. CDR3 length: 14 amino acids, cysteine to phenylalanine. Only the CDR3 region is kept as DNA, spanning 42 bases read in frame from base 1. Trimming at the junction amounts to 3 bases on V and 1 base on J, and the germline ends lie 7 bases apart. Libraries were made using PCR. DNA from cultured CD4+ T cells underwent TCR sequencing with the Oncomine TCR Beta short-read assay at the Johns Hopkins FTIC core. Genomic DNA was extracted from the cultured CD4+ T cells with the QIAamp micro DNA kit. Oncomine TCR Beta libraries from cultured CD4+ T cells were pooled with unique dual indexes and sequenced on an Illumina iSeq 100. As for how the authors treated the data: Non-productive sequences were removed, and CDR3s not starting with C, not ending with F or W, or shorter than 7 amino acids were discarded. Antigen-specific clonotypes were identified using the MANAFEST web application through comparison of peptide-stimulated wells with reference and other culture wells. Positive clones required FDR below 0.05, an odds ratio above 5, and productive frequency above 0.1% in at least two of three replicate wells. Cross-reactive clonotypes were defined as significantly expanded in both SARS-CoV-2 spike wells and at least one common cold coronavirus spike condition. CDR3 homology was assessed with Levenshtein distances (stringdist) and unrooted phylogenetic trees (ape) in R version 3.6.1. TCRdb cleaned the public reads at Q25 with fastp, built clones with MiXCR and kept in-frame beta chains. Records with the same CDR3 protein are collapsed into one entry carrying the most frequent genes and DNA. The authors' filters were not applied to this entry. The sample records over 10,000 distinct CDR3 sequences, 41% of which are singletons. Of the sample, roughly 9.2% falls within the top ten clones.

The V and J genes are TRBV20-1 and TRBJ1-6, with no reliable assignment of the D segment. The source material was CD4+ T cells from blood, cultured in vitro, sampled after SARS-CoV-2 vaccination. This receptor was identified in a human donor who had recovered from COVID-19. The CDR3 region: CSARRESYNSPLHF. The DNA reads as follows: TGCAGTGCTAGGAGGGAGTCCTATAATTCACCCCTCCACTTT.